The rows below give T cell receptor beta chains drawn from one sample of a study of cytomegalovirus exposure and HLA in healthy donors. Measured with immunoSEQ multiplex PCR; TCRdb has only the in-frame clones, and not every one. The sample records 150,000 or so clones, roughly nine tenths being singletons. Sequencing used PBMCs. These receptors were taken from a woman aged 18-29 years in good health and CMV-seropositive. Both conserved end residues are trimmed from each CDR3. Expanded clones get a size class; other rows say once, few or many, or leave the size out.

. | TRBJ2-1 | TRBV12-5 | ASGLPQRTSGDYNEQF
. | TRBJ2-1 | TRBV28 | ASSFPGYYNEQF
. | TRBJ2-4 | TRBV11-2 | ASSLSGGNIQY
. | TRBJ1-1 | TRBV18 | ASSPGWRDTEAF
. | TRBJ2-7 | TRBV2 | ASSESLAGGHEQY
. | TRBJ1-5 | TRBV4-1 | ASSPREGDGQPQH
. | TRBJ2-1 | TRBV10-1 | ASSESEGGQFNEQF
. | TRBJ2-7 | TRBV4-3 | ASSQGTIAAYEQY
. | TRBJ2-5 | TRBV6-5 | ASSYSLAGSTQY
once | TRBJ2-5 | TRBV27 | ASSPRTSGGSQY
. | TRBJ1-6 | TRBV9 | ASSVTAENSPLH
. | TRBJ2-1 | TRBV5-4 | ASSLSSQSNEQF
. | TRBJ1-2 | TRBV19 | ASSERPEGYT
once | TRBJ2-7 | TRBV10-3 | AISESRDRSYEQY
. | TRBJ2-3 | TRBV5-1 | ASSSLGRGQDTQY
. | TRBJ2-7 | TRBV10-3 | AISPGQERSSYEQY
. | TRBJ2-7 | TRBV5-4 | ASSSTDRAQY
. | TRBJ1-2 | TRBV9 | ASSVARQKPYGYT
. | TRBJ2-3 | TRBV9 | ASSARTSLTDTQY
. | TRBJ2-2 | TRBV9 | ASSAYTSVGTGELF
. | TRBJ2-7 | TRBV4-1 | ASRRIGGESYEQY
. | TRBJ1-2 | TRBV11-2 | ASSLGGYGGIRNYGYT
. | TRBJ1-6 | TRBV19 | ASTLTGETSPLH
. | TRBJ1-2 | TRBV5-1 | ASSRGQGPYNYGYT
. | TRBJ1-5 | TRBV6-5 | ASRMAGGPQH
. | TRBJ2-5 | TRBV7-3 | ASRGQGEETQY
. | TRBJ1-2 | TRBV7-6 | ASSKTRTGEGYT
. | TRBJ2-5 | TRBV30 | AWSVQGVKTQY
. | TRBJ1-1 | TRBV19 | ASSIARDTEAF
once | TRBJ1-3 | TRBV15 | ATSRDAKGLGGNTIY
. | TRBJ1-5 | TRBV19 | ASSIGNGDQPQH
. | TRBJ1-2 | TRBV5-4 | ASSLTGPYGYT
. | TRBJ1-2 | TRBV27 | ASSLYGGHNYGYT
few | TRBJ2-2 | TRBV28 | ASSLWELAGGPGELF
. | TRBJ1-2 | TRBV7-2 | ASSLVGTGGASNYGYT
. | TRBJ2-3 | TRBV27 | ASSPSPSSSPGTSGGSTDTQY
. | TRBJ2-1 | TRBV11-3 | ASSLGSGRYNEQF
. | TRBJ2-3 | TRBV6-5 | ASSYWQGTDTQY
. | TRBJ2-7 | TRBV27 | ASSLNAGGLYEQY
. | TRBJ1-5 | TRBV28 | ASSLDRAGKYSNQPQH
few | TRBJ2-3 | TRBV27 | ASTRYGGADTQY
once | TRBJ1-5 | TRBV2 | ASRWGPLGNQPQH
few | TRBJ2-7 | TRBV2 | ASSTTGPSYEQY
. | TRBJ2-2 | TRBV5-6 | ASSLRQGFAGELF
once | TRBJ1-1 | TRBV11-3 | ASSSRGDTEAF
. | TRBJ1-2 | TRBV5-8 | ASSLDDRTSYGYT
. | TRBJ1-1 | TRBV10-3 | AISRDSEAF
. | TRBJ1-1 | TRBV6-6 | ASSYSRVEAF
. | TRBJ2-1 | TRBV7-9 | ASSLASGGGNEQF
. | TRBJ2-3 | TRBV4-1 | ASSQVLAGVSTDTQY